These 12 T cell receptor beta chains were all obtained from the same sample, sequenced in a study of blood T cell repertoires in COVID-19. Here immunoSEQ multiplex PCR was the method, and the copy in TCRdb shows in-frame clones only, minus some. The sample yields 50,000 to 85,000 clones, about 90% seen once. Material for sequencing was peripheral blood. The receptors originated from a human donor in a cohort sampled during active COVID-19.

In DNA, the CDR3 is TGTGCCAGTAGAGGGGACAACTCTAACTATGGCTACACCTTC. Amino acids: CASRGDNSNYGYTF. The chain is built from TRBV19 and TRBJ1-2, with a possible D match to TRBD1 (6 bases). This CDR3 contains 14 residues. Trimming cost V 6 bases and J 0 bases, with 11 bases left between them. The germline V gene has CDR1 LNHDA and CDR2 SQIVND (reference sequence). Drawing the rest from reference TRBV19 and TRBJ1-2, the complete variable domain is DGGITQSPKYLFRKEGQNVTLSCEQNLNHDAMYWYRQDPGQGLRLIYYSQIVNDFQKGDIAEGYSVSREKKESFPLTVTSAQKNPTAFYLCASRGDNSNYGYTFGSGTRLTVV.

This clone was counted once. CDR3 sequence reads: CASSYEEGQLYGYTF. CDR3 nucleotides: TGTGCCAGCAGCTACGAAGAGGGACAGCTTTATGGCTACACCTTC. The chain combines TRBV9 with TRBJ1-2, with TRBD1 identical over 7 bases. CDR3 length: 15 residues. Germline CDR1 is SGDLS and CDR2 is YYNGEE. V was pared by 4 bases and J by 5 bases, with 11 bases of the junction left unmatched.

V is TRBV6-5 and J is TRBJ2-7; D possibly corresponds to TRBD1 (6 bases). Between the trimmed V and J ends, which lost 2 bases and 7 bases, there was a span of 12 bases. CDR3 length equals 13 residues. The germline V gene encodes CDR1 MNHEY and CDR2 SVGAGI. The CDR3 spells CASSYVLGTEQYF. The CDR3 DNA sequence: TGTGCCAGCAGTTACGTCCTCGGGACAGAGCAGTACTTC.

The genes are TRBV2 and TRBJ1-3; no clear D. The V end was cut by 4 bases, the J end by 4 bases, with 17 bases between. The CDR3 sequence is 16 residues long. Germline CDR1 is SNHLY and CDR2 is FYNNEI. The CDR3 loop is CASSGERTLVGNTIYF. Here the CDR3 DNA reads TGTGCCAGCAGTGGGGAGAGAACGCTGGTGGGAAACACCATATATTTT. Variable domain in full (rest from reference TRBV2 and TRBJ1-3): EPEVTQTPSHQVTQMGQEVILRCVPISNHLYFYWYRQILGQKVEFLVSFYNNEISEKSEIFDDQFSVERPDGSNFTLKIRSTKLEDSAMYFCASSGERTLVGNTIYFGEGSWLTVV.

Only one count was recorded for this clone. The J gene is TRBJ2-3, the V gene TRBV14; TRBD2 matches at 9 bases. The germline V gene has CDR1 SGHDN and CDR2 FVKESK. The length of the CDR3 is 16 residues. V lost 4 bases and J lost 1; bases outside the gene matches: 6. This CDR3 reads CASSPRRTSGTDTQYF. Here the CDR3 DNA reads TGTGCCAGCAGCCCTCGACGGACTAGCGGCACAGATACGCAGTATTTT.

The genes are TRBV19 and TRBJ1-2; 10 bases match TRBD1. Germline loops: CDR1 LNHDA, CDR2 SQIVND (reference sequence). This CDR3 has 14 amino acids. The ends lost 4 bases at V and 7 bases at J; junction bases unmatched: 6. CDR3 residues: CASSTGTGVAGYTF. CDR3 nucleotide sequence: TGTGCCAGTAGTACCGGGACAGGGGTGGCTGGCTACACCTTC.

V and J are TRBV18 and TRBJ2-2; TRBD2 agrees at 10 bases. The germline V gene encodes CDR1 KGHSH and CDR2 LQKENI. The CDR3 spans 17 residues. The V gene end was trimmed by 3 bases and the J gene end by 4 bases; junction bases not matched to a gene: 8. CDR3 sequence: CASSPYNLAGATGELFF. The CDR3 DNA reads TGTGCCAGCTCACCCTACAATCTAGCGGGAGCCACCGGGGAGCTGTTTTTT. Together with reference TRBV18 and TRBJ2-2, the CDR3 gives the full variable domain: NAGVMQNPRHLVRRRGQEARLRCSPMKGHSHVYWYRQLPEEGLKFMVYLQKENIIDESGMPKERFSAEFPKEGPSILRIQQVVRGDSAAYFCASSPYNLAGATGELFFGEGSRLTVL.

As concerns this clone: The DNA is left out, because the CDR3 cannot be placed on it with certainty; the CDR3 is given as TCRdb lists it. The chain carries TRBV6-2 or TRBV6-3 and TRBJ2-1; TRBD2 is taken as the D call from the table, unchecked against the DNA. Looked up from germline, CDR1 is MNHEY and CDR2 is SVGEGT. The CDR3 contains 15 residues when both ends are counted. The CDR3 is CASSSSRILYNEQFF.

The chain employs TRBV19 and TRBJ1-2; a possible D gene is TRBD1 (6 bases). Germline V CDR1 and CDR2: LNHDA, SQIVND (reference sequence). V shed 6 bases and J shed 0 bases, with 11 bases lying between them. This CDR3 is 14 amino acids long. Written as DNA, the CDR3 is TGTGCCAGTAGGGAACAGGGTACTAACTATGGCTACACCTTC. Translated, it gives CASREQGTNYGYTF.

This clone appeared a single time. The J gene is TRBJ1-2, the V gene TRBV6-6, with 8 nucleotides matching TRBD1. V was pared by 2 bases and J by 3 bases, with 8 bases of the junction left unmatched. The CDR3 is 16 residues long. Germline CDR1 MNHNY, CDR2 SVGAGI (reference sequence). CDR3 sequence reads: CASSYGRTGRYYGYTF. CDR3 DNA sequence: TGTGCCAGCAGTTACGGGCGGACAGGGAGGTACTATGGCTACACCTTC.

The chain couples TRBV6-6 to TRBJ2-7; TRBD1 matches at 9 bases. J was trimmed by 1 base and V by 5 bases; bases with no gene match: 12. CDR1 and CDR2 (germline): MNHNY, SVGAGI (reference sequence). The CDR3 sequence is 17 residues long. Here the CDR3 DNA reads TGTGCCAGCAGTCCCCTACAGGGGGCTCACTCTTCCTACGAGCAGTACTTC. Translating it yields CASSPLQGAHSSYEQYF.

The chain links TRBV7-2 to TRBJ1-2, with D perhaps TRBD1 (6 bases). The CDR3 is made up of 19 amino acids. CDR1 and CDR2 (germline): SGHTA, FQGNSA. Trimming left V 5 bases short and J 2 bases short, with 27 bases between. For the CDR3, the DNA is TGTGCCAGCAGCCCCGAAACTGGTTACTGGGGGCAACGAAACTATGGCTACACCTTC. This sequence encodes CASSPETGYWGQRNYGYTF. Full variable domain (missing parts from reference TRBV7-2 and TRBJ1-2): GAGVSQSPSNKVTEKGKDVELRCDPISGHTALYWYRQSLGQGLEFLIYFQGNSAPDKSGLPSDRFSAERTGGSVSTLTIQRTQQEDSAVYLCASSPETGYWGQRNYGYTFGSGTRLTVV.